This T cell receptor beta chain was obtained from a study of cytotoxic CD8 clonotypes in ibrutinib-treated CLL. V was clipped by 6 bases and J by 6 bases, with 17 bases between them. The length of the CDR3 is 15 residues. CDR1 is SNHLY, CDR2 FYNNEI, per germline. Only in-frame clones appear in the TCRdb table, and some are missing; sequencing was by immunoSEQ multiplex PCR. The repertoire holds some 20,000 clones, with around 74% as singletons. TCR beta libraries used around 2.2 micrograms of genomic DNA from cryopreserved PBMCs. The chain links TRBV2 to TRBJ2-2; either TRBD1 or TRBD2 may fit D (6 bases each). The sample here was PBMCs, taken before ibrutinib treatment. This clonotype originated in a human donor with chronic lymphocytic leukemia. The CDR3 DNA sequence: TGTGCCAGCAGAGTTACGGGGGCGGCGGCCGGGGAGCTGTTTTTT. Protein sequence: CASRVTGAAAGELFF.